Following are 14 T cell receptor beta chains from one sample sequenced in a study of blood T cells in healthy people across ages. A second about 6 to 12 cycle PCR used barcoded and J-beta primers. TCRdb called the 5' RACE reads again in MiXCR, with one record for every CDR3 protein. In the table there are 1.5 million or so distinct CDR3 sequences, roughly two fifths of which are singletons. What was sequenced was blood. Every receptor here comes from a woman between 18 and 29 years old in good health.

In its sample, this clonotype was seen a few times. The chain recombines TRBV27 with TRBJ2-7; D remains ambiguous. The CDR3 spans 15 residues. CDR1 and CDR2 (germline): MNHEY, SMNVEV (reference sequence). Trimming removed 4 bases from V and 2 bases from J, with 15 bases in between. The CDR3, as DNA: TGTGCCAGCAGTTACGCGCAGGATCCCACCTACGAGCAGTACTTC. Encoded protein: CASSYAQDPTYEQYF.

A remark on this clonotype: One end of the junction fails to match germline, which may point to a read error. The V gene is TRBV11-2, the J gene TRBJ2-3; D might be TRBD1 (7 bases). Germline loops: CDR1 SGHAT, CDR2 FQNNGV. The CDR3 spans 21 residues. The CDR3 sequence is CASSEGRGLWDSKRSTDTQYF. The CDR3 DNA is TGTGCCAGCAGCGAAGGACGGGGGCTTTGGGACAGCAAACGAAGCACAGATACACAGTATTTT.

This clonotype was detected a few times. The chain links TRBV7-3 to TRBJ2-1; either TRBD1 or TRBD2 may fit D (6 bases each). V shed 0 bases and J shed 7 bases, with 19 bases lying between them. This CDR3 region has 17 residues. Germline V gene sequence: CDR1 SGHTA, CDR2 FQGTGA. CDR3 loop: CASSLTPWRGKGNEQFF. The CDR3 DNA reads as TGTGCCAGCAGCTTAACGCCTTGGAGGGGGAAGGGGAATGAGCAGTTCTTC.

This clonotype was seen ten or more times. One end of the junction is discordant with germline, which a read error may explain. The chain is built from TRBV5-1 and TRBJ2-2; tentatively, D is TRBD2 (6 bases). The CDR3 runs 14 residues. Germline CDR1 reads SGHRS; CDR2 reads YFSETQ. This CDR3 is CASSPGLYTGELFF. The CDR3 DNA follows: TGTGCCAGCAGCCCGGGACTTTACACCGGGGAGCTGTTTTTT.

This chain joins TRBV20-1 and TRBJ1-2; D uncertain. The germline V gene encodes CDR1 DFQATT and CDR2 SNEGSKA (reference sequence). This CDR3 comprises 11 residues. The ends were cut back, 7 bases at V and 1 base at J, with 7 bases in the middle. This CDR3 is CSGSYNYGYTF. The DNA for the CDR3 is TGCAGTGGATCCTATAACTATGGCTACACCTTC.

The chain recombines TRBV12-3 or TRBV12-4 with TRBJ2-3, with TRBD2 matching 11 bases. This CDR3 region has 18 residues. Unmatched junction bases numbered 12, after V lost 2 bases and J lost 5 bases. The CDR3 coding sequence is TGTGCCAGCAGTTTAACCCTAGCGGGGGGCCATAGGGGAGATACGCAGTATTTT. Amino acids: CASSLTLAGGHRGDTQYF.

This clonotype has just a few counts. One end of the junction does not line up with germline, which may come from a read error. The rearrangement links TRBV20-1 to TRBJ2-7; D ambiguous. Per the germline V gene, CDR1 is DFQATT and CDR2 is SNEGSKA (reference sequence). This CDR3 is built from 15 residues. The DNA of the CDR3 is TGCAGTGCGAGAGAATGGGTGGGAACCCCCTACGAGCAGTACTTC. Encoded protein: CSAREWVGTPYEQYF.

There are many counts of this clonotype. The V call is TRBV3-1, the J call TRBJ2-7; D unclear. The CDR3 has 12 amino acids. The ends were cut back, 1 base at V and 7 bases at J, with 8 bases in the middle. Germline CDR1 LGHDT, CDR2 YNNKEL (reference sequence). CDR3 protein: CASSQGRREQYF. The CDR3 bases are TGTGCCAGCAGCCAAGGTCGCCGAGAGCAGTACTTC.

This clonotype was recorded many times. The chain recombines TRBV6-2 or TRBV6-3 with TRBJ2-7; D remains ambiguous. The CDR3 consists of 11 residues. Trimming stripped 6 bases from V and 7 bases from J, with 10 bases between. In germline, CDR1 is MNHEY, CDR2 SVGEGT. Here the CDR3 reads CASSHYNEQYF. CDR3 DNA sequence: TGTGCCAGCAGCCACTACAATGAGCAGTACTTC.

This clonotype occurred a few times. CDR3 DNA sequence: TGTGCCAGCAGCCCGGGACGGAGGGAGTTCTATGGCTACACCTTC. It codes for CASSPGRREFYGYTF. The rearrangement joins TRBV5-5 to TRBJ1-2; tentative D call: TRBD1 (5 bases). Germline V gives CDR1 SGHKS, CDR2 YYEKEE (reference sequence). The CDR3 extends over 15 amino acids. V was trimmed by 4 bases and J by 4 bases, leaving 17 bases between them.

The CDR3 DNA reads as TGTGCCAGCAGCGCCCGTCGACTAGCGGTTTATACGCAGTATTTT. It codes for CASSARRLAVYTQYF. The chain is built from TRBV9 and TRBJ2-3; TRBD2 matches at 9 bases. V lost 3 bases, J lost 7 bases, and 9 bases stayed unmatched. Germline assignment: CDR1 SGDLS and CDR2 YYNGEE. There are 15 residues in the CDR3.

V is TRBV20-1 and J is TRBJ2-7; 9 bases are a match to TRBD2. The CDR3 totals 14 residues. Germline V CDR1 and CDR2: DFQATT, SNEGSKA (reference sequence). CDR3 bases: TGCAGCTGCGTTAGCGGGAGCTCTTACTACGAGCAGTACTTC. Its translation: CSCVSGSSYYEQYF.

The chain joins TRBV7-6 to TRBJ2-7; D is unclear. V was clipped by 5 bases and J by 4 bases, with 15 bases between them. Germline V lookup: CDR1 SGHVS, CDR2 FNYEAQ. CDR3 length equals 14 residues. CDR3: CASSSEVESYEQYF. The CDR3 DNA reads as TGTGCCAGCAGCAGCGAGGTAGAATCATACGAGCAGTACTTC.

DNA of the CDR3: TGCGCCAGCAGCCAGGGAGCGGGGGGGTTCTACAATGAGCAGTTCTTC. This translates into CASSQGAGGFYNEQFF. The V and J genes are TRBV4-3 and TRBJ2-1; TRBD2 matches at 10 bases. CDR3 length: 16 amino acids. The V gene end was trimmed by 3 bases and the J gene end by 3 bases; junction bases not matched to a gene: 5. Germline CDR1 reads LGHNA; CDR2 reads YSLEER.